These 8 T cell receptor beta chains were sequenced from one sample in a study of blood T cells in healthy people across ages. A second about 7 to 12 cycle PCR used barcoded and J-beta primers. TCRdb used MiXCR to reprocess the 5' RACE reads, holding one entry per CDR3 protein. The table has roughly 800,000 distinct CDR3 sequences, roughly 60% seen once. The sequenced sample consisted of blood. The receptor set was obtained from a man younger than 45 in good health.

The chain uses TRBV7-9 and TRBJ2-6; D gene unclear. The CDR3 is made up of 18 amino acids. Germline V gene data show CDR1 as SEHNR and CDR2 as FQNEAQ (reference sequence). Trimming removed 3 bases at V and 0 bases at J, with 15 bases between. In nucleotides, the CDR3 is TGTGCCAGCAGCTTGCCTAGACCCGGCGGCTCTGGGGCCAACGTCCTGACTTTC. The encoded protein is CASSLPRPGGSGANVLTF.

The gene calls are TRBV7-2 and TRBJ1-1, with D possibly being TRBD1 (5 bases). Trimming removed 3 bases at V and 5 bases at J, with 16 bases between. CDR1 is SGHTA and CDR2 is FQGNSA in the germline V gene. The CDR3 sequence is 15 residues long. Here the CDR3 reads CASSFVTGEATEAFF. CDR3 bases: TGTGCCAGCAGCTTTGTCACAGGCGAGGCAACTGAAGCTTTCTTT. Drawing the rest from reference TRBV7-2 and TRBJ1-1, the complete variable domain is GAGVSQSPSNKVTEKGKDVELRCDPISGHTALYWYRQSLGQGLEFLIYFQGNSAPDKSGLPSDRFSAERTGGSVSTLTIQRTQQEDSAVYLCASSFVTGEATEAFFGQGTRLTVV.

Here the CDR3 reads CSAKTTSGGQETQYF. The CDR3 DNA sequence: TGCAGTGCTAAGACGACTAGCGGGGGCCAAGAGACCCAGTACTTC. The chain combines TRBV20-1 with TRBJ2-5; 12 nucleotides align to TRBD2. After removal of 4 bases from V and 1 base from J, the junction contained 4 bases not matched to a gene. The CDR3 contains 15 residues. Germline V gives CDR1 DFQATT, CDR2 SNEGSKA (reference sequence).

The chain has TRBV25-1 and TRBJ1-1; 7 positions agree with TRBD1. V was clipped by 3 bases and J by 3 bases; unmatched bases: 7. Germline lookup yields CDR1 MGHDK and CDR2 SYGVNS. The CDR3 spans 15 residues. The CDR3 coding sequence is TGTGCCAGCAGTGATAACACAGGGGTGTACACTGAAGCTTTCTTT. It encodes CASSDNTGVYTEAFF.

V gene TRBV28 combines with J gene TRBJ2-5, with 9 positions matching TRBD1. This CDR3 comprises 15 residues. Germline-derived CDR1 and CDR2 are MDHEN and SYDVKM. With V trimmed by 5 bases and J by 5 bases, 9 bases remained unmatched. The CDR3 protein is CASSRDRGNGETQYF. The CDR3, as DNA: TGTGCCAGCAGTAGAGACAGGGGGAATGGGGAGACCCAGTACTTC.

The chain is built from TRBV29-1 and TRBJ1-5; D is uncertain. Germline assignment: CDR1 SQVTM and CDR2 ANQGSEA. This CDR3 is 13 amino acids long. Trimming shortened V by 2 bases and J by 4 bases, and 9 bases separated the two germline ends. CDR3 bases: TGCAGCGTTGAAACCGGCGAAAATCAGCCCCAGCATTTT. Its translation is CSVETGENQPQHF.

The chain has TRBV12-3 or TRBV12-4 and TRBJ2-1; tentatively, D is TRBD2 (6 bases). The DNA end is more similar to TRBJ2-7, so the J call may be wrong. CDR3 length: 15 residues. This chain's CDR3 is CASSLEGFPYNEQYF. DNA of the CDR3: TGTGCCAGCAGTTTGGAGGGATTCCCCTACAATGAGCAGTACTTC.

This clonotype was seen only a few times. The CDR3 loop is CSVEVYGQYYNEQFF. The CDR3 nucleotides are TGCAGCGTTGAAGTATATGGACAGTACTACAATGAGCAGTTCTTC. The chain employs TRBV29-1 and TRBJ2-1; perhaps TRBD1 as D (6 bases). Germline CDR1 SQVTM, CDR2 ANQGSEA. The CDR3 spans 15 residues. Trimming cost V 1 base and J 3 bases, with 13 bases left between them.